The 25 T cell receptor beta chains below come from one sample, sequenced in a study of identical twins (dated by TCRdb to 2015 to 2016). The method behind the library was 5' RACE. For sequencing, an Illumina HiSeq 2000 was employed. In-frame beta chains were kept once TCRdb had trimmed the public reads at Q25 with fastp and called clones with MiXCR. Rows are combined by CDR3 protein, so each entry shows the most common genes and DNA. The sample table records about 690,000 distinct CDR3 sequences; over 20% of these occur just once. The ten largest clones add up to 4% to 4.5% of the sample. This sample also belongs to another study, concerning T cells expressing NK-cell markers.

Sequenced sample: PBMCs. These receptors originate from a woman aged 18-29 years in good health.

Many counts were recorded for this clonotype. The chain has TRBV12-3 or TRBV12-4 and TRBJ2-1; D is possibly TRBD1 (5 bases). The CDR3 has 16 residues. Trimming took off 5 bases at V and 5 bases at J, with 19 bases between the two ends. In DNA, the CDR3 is TGTGCCAGCAGTCCCCGCCCAGGGTGGTACAACAATGAGCAGTTCTTC. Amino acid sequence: CASSPRPGWYNNEQFF.

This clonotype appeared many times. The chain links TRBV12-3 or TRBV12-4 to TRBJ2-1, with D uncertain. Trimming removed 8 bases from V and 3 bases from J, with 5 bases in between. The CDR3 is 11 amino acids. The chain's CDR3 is CASRIYNEQFF. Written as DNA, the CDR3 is TGTGCCAGCCGAATCTACAATGAGCAGTTCTTC.

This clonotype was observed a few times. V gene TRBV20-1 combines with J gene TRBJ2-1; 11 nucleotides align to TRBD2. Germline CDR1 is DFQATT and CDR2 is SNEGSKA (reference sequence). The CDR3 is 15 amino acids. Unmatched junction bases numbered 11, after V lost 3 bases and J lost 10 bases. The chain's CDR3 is CSASLGSGRAGEQFF. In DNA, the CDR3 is TGCAGTGCTAGTCTGGGTAGCGGGAGGGCCGGAGAGCAGTTCTTC.

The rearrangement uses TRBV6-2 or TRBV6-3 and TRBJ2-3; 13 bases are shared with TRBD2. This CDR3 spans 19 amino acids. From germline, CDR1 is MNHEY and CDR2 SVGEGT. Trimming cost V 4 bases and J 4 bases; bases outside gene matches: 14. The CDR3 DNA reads TGTGCCAGCAGTTTCTCCTATAGGACTAGCGGGAGTGGAGCAGATACGCAGTATTTT. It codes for CASSFSYRTSGSGADTQYF.

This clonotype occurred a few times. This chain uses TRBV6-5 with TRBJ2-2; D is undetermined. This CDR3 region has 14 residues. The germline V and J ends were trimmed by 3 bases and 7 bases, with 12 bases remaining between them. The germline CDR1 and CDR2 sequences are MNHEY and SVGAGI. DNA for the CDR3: TGTGCCAGCAGTTATTTGGCGTCCGGCGGGGAGCTGTTTTTT. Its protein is CASSYLASGGELFF.

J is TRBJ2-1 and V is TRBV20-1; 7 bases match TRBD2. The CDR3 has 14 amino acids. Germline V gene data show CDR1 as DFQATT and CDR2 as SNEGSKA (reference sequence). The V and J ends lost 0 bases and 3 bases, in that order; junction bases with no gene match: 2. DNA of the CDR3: TGCAGTGCTAGAGATCTAGCGGTCTACAATGAGCAGTTCTTC. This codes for CSARDLAVYNEQFF.

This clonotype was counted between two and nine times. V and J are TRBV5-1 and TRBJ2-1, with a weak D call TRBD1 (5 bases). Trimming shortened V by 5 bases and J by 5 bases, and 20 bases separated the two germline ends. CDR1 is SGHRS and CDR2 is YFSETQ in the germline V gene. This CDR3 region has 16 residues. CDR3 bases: TGCGCCAGCAGAGCTTGGATTGACAGAAAGGACAATGAGCAGTTCTTC. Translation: CASRAWIDRKDNEQFF.

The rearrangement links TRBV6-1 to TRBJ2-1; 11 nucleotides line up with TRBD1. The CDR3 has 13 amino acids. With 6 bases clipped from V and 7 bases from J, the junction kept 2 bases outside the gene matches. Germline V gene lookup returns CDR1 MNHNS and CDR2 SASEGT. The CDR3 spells CASRDRGRNEQFF. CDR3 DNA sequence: TGTGCCAGCAGGGACAGGGGGCGAAATGAGCAGTTCTTC.

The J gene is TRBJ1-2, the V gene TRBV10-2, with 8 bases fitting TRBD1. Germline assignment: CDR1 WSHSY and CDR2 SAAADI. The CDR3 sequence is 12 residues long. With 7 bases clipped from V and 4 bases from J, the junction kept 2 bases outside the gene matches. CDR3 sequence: CASKGQVYGYTF. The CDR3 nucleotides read TGCGCCAGCAAGGGACAGGTCTATGGCTACACCTTC.

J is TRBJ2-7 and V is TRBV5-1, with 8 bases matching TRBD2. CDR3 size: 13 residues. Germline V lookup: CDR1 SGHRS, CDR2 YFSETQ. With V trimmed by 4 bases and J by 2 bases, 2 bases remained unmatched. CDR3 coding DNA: TGCGCCAGCAGCAAGGGACTAGCCTACGAGCAGTACTTC. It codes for CASSKGLAYEQYF.

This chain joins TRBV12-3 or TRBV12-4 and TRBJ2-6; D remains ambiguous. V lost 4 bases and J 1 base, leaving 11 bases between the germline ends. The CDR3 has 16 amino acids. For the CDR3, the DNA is TGTGCCAGCAGTTCTATTGGTGGGTCTGGGGCCAACGTCCTGACTTTC. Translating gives CASSSIGGSGANVLTF.

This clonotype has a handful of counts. Written as DNA, the CDR3 is TGCAGTGCTCCGCGGACTAGCGGGGGTGATGAGCAGTTCTTC. Its protein is CSAPRTSGGDEQFF. V gene TRBV20-1 combines with J gene TRBJ2-1; 13 bases are a match to TRBD2. CDR1 is DFQATT and CDR2 is SNEGSKA in the germline V gene (reference sequence). The junction had 6 bases not matched to a gene; V was cut back by 5 bases and J by 8 bases. The CDR3 consists of 14 residues.

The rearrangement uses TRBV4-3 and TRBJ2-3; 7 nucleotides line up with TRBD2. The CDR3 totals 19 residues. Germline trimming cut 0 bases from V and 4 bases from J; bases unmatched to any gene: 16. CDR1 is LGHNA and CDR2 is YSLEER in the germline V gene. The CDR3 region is CASSQELFPAAGDADTQYF. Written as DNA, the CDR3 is TGCGCCAGCAGCCAAGAACTTTTCCCTGCGGCGGGAGACGCAGATACGCAGTATTTT.

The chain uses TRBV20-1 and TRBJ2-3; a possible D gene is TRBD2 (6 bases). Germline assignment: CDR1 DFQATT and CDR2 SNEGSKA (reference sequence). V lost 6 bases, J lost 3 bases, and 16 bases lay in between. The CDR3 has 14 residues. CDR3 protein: CSAEWGVGTDTQYF. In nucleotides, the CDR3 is TGCAGTGCCGAGTGGGGGGTTGGGACAGATACGCAGTATTTT.

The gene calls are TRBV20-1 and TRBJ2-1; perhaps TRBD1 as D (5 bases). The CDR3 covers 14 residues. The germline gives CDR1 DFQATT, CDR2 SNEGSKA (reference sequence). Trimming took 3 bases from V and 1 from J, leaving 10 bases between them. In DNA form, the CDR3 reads TGCAGTGCTAGCCTTAGGGGATCCTACAATGAGCAGTTCTTC. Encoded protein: CSASLRGSYNEQFF.

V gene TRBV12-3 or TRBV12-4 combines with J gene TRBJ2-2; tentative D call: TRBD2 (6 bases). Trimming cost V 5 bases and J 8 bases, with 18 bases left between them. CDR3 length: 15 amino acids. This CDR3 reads CASSPGRGTTGELFF. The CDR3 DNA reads TGTGCCAGCAGTCCGGGTCGGGGGACGACTGGGGAGCTGTTTTTT.

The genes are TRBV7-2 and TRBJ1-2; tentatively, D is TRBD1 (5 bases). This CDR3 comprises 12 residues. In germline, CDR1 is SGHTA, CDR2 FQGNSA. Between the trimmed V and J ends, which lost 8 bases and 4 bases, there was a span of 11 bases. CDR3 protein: CASGAGIYGYTF. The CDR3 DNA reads TGTGCCAGCGGGGCAGGAATCTATGGCTACACCTTC.

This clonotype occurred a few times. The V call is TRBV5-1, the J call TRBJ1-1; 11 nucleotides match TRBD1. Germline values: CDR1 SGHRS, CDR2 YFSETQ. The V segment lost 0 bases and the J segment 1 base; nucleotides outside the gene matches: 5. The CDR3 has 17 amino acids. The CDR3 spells CASSLGSGTGGNTEAFF. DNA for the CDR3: TGCGCCAGCAGCTTGGGCTCCGGGACAGGGGGGAACACTGAAGCTTTCTTT.

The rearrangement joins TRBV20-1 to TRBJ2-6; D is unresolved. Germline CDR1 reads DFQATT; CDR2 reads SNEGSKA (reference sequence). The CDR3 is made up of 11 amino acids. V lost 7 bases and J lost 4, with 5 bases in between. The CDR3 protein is CSVSGANVLTF. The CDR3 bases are TGCAGTGTATCCGGGGCCAACGTCCTGACTTTC.

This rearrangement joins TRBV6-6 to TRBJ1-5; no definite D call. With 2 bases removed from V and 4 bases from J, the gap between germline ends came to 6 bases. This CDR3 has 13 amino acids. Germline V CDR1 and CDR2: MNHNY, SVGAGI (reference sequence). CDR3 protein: CASSYAGNQPQHF. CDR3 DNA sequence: TGTGCCAGCAGTTACGCGGGAAATCAGCCCCAGCATTTT.

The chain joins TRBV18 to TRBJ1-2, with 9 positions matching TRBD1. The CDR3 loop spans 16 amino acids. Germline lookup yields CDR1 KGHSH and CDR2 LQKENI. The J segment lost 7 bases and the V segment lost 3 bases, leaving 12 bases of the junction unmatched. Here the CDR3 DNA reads TGTGCCAGCTCACCTGGACAGGGGAGGAGTCCGAGTGGCTACACCTTC. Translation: CASSPGQGRSPSGYTF.

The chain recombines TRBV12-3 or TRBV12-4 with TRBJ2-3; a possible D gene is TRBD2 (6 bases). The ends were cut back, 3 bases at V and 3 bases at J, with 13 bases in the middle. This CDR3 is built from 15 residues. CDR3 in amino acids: CASSFTGVGTDTQYF. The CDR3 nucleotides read TGTGCCAGCAGTTTCACGGGAGTAGGGACAGATACGCAGTATTTT.

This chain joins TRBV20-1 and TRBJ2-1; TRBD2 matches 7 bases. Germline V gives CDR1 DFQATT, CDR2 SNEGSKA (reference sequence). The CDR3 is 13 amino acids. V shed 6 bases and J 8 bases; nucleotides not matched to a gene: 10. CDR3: CSAPGLDGYEQFF. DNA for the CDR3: TGCAGTGCCCCTGGACTAGATGGCTATGAGCAGTTCTTC.

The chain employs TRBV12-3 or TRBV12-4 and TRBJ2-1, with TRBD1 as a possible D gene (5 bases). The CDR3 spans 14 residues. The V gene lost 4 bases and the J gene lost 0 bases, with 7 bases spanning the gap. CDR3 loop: CASSSDSSYNEQFF. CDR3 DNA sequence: TGTGCCAGCAGTTCCGACAGCTCCTACAATGAGCAGTTCTTC.

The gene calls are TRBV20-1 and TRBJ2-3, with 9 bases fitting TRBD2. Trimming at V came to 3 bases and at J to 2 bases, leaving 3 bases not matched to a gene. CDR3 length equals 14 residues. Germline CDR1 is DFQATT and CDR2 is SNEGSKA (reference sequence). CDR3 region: CSARAGGNTDTQYF. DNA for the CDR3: TGCAGTGCTAGGGCGGGGGGGAACACAGATACGCAGTATTTT.